One and the same sample provided the 10 T cell receptor beta chains below, sequenced in a study of T cell repertoires in cytomegalovirus infection. Using its own MiXCR run on the reads, TCRdb lists one record per CDR3 protein. The sample carries more than 200,000 distinct CDR3 sequences, roughly 9.1% recorded once. Sequencing used PBMCs. These receptors were collected from a human donor in good health (CMV status not recorded). Some clones in this sample may be carry-over from other donors' samples.

This clonotype has ten or more counts. V usage is TRBV7-6 and J usage is TRBJ2-5; tentatively, D is TRBD1 (5 bases). CDR3 length: 14 amino acids. Germline values: CDR1 SGHVS, CDR2 FNYEAQ. V gave up 4 bases and J gave up 2 bases, with 11 bases separating them. For the CDR3, the DNA is TGTGCCAGCAGCTGGGGCGGAACACAAGAGACCCAGTACTTC. Its translation: CASSWGGTQETQYF.

In this sample, this clonotype turned up many times. The V and J genes are TRBV5-6 and TRBJ1-5; TRBD1 is a possible D gene (5 bases). The CDR3 is 15 residues long. V was trimmed by 1 base and J by 7 bases, leaving 15 bases between them. The germline CDR1 and CDR2 sequences are SGHDT and YYEEEE. CDR3 sequence (DNA): TGTGCCAGCAGCTTGAGAGGTGGGGGTTTGCAGCCCCAGCATTTT. Translation: CASSLRGGGLQPQHF.

This clonotype was observed many times. This chain connects TRBV7-4 to TRBJ2-1; 7 bases are a match to TRBD1. The CDR3 consists of 11 residues. The V gene end was trimmed by 1 base and the J gene end by 16 bases; junction bases not matched to a gene: 4. Germline CDR1 and CDR2: SGHVT and SQSDAQ. The CDR3 region has the DNA TGTGCCAGCAGCTTAGAACAGGGGAGCTTCTTC. Amino acid sequence: CASSLEQGSFF. Drawing the rest from reference TRBV7-4 and TRBJ2-1, the complete variable domain is GAGVSQSPRYKVAKRGRDVALRCDSISGHVTLYWYRQTLGQGSEVLTYSQSDAQRDKSGRPSGRFSAERPERSVSTLKIQRTEQGDSAVYLCASSLEQGSFFGPGTRLTVL.

This rearrangement joins TRBV6-1 to TRBJ1-1; unclear D gene. Germline lookup yields CDR1 MNHNS and CDR2 SASEGT. Trimming took off 5 bases at V and 3 bases at J, with 10 bases between the two ends. The length of the CDR3 is 13 residues. The CDR3 spells CASSIDGYTEAFF. The CDR3 nucleotides are TGTGCCAGCAGTATAGACGGGTACACTGAAGCTTTCTTT.

This clonotype was counted ten times or more. The chain uses TRBV7-2 and TRBJ2-3; D is tentatively TRBD1 or TRBD2 (5 bases each). Germline CDR1 SGHTA, CDR2 FQGNSA. V gave up 5 bases and J gave up 6 bases, with 21 bases separating them. This CDR3 is built from 16 residues. The CDR3, as DNA: TGTGCCAGCAGCCACGACAGCGGATCTTTTTCTGATACGCAGTATTTT. Amino acids: CASSHDSGSFSDTQYF.

This clonotype was counted at least ten times. V gene TRBV6-8 combines with J gene TRBJ2-3, with 7 bases that match TRBD2. Trimming took 6 bases from V and 8 from J; bases not matched to a gene: 20. The CDR3 runs to 17 residues. Germline CDR1 MNHGY, CDR2 SAAAGT. The CDR3 region is CASSPPGGGSFFSTQYF. CDR3 in DNA: TGTGCCAGCAGCCCCCCGGGCGGGGGATCATTTTTCTCTACGCAGTATTTT.

This clonotype was counted at least ten times. The V and J genes are TRBV7-9 and TRBJ2-1, with 8 positions matching TRBD1. The CDR3 length is 15 residues. CDR1 and CDR2 from the germline V gene are SEHNR and FQNEAQ (reference sequence). V lost 1 base to trimming and J lost 2 bases; unmatched junction nucleotides: 1. The CDR3: CASSLEQGAYNEQFF. DNA of the CDR3: TGTGCCAGCAGCTTAGAACAGGGGGCCTACAATGAGCAGTTCTTC. Drawing the rest from reference TRBV7-9 and TRBJ2-1, the complete variable domain is DTGVSQNPRHKITKRGQNVTFRCDPISEHNRLYWYRQTLGQGPEFLTYFQNEAQLEKSRLLSDRFSAERPKGSFSTLEIQRTEQGDSAMYLCASSLEQGAYNEQFFGPGTRLTVL.

This clonotype was counted ten times or more. V usage is TRBV7-8 and J usage is TRBJ2-1, with 7 nucleotides matching TRBD2. V lost 4 bases to trimming and J lost 4 bases; unmatched junction nucleotides: 10. The CDR3 sequence is 16 residues long. CDR1 is SGHVS and CDR2 is FQNEAQ in the germline V gene. DNA of the CDR3: TGTGCCAGCAGCTGGGGGGGGAAGCGGGGTTACAATGAGCAGTTCTTC. Encoded protein: CASSWGGKRGYNEQFF.

CDR3 protein: CASSPRGTGGSLAKNIQYF. DNA of the CDR3: TGTGCCAGCAGCCCAAGAGGGACAGGGGGATCTCTAGCCAAAAACATTCAGTACTTC. The chain recombines TRBV7-3 with TRBJ2-4; 11 nucleotides agree with TRBD1. The CDR3 is made up of 19 amino acids. Per the germline V gene, CDR1 is SGHTA and CDR2 is FQGTGA. V was pared by 5 bases and J by 0 bases, with 12 bases of the junction left unmatched.

This chain links TRBV7-7 with TRBJ2-2; D gene uncertain. V dropped 6 bases and J dropped 2 bases, with 7 bases sitting between them. Looked up from germline, CDR1 is SSHAT and CDR2 is FNYEAQ (reference sequence). This CDR3 has 13 amino acids. The DNA for the CDR3 is TGTGCCAGCAGAGTCAGTAACACCGGGGAGCTGTTTTTT. Its translation is CASRVSNTGELFF.